This TCR beta chain appears in the sequencing data of a study of regulatory T cells in long-lasting Graves disease. Study information: With positive TSH receptor antibodies and over 5 years of antithyroid drugs, Graves' disease was considered persistent. Study findings and constraints: With persistent disease, TRBV28, TRBJ1-2 and TRBJ2-5 were the favored segments.

With regard to this clonotype: Its target is not known.

As to time point: persistent/refractory GD, antithyroid drugs over 5 years with positive TRAb. TCR sequences were obtained from RNA taken from PBMCs. Libraries of TCR beta came from iRepertoire HTBI primers plus Arm-PCR of CDR3 regions. As processed by the authors: Identification of gene segments yielded around 64 TRBV and over 12 TRBJ across samples. TCRdb used MiXCR to reprocess the multiplex PCR reads, holding one entry per CDR3 protein. The authors' filters were not applied to this entry. The sample lists roughly 470,000 distinct CDR3 sequences, around 20% seen once, with 7% to 9.5% in the top ten. This CDR3 is built from 15 residues. The V end lost 5 bases, the J end lost 8 bases, and 18 bases lay between the germline ends. Germline-derived CDR1 and CDR2 are SGHVS and FQNEAQ.

The sequence was obtained from a female donor with Graves disease. The specimen comprised peripheral blood mononuclear cells (PBMCs), sampled when the disease was refractory, from a patient treated with antithyroid drugs. The rearrangement uses TRBV7-8 and TRBJ1-4; D is undetermined. CDR3 residues: CASSRGLELGEKLFF. CDR3 in DNA: TGTGCCAGCAGCCGGGGTCTGGAGCTGGGAGAAAAACTGTTTTTT.